This TCR beta chain was profiled in a study of molecular identifiers for immune sequencing clone quantification. Findings and limits, study-wide: Barcodes shared by identical TCR molecules could lead to underestimated sizes of highly expanded clones.

V gave up 5 bases and J gave up 4 bases, with 18 bases separating them. Germline V lookup: CDR1 SEHNR, CDR2 FQNEAQ (reference sequence). This CDR3 contains 15 residues. TCRdb itself ran the PCR reads through MiXCR, one entry per CDR3 protein. Altogether over 550,000 distinct CDR3 sequences are present, about 25% being singletons, with the ten largest covering roughly 0.83%. Worth noting for this clonotype: Its antigen is not known.

The sample comprised naive CD8+ T cells from blood, with Jurkat cell RNA spiked in. The subset is: FACS-sorted CD8+CD4-CCR7+CD45RA+ naive T cells. The receptor comes from a human donor in good health. Some libraries in this study had Jurkat cell RNA spiked in. The chain couples TRBV7-9 to TRBJ2-7, with D maybe TRBD1 (6 bases). The CDR3 region has the DNA TGTGCCAGCAGCCAAGTTCCGGGACACAATTACGAGCAGTACTTC. This codes for CASSQVPGHNYEQYF.